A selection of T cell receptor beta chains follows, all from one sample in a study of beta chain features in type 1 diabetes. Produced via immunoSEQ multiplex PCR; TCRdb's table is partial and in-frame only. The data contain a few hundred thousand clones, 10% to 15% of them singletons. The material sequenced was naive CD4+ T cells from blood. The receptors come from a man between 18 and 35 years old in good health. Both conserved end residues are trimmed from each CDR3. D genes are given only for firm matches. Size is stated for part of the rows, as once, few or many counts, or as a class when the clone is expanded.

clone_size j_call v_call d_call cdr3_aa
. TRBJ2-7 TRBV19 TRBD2 ASSKPGLVDEQY
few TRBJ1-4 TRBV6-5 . ASTRSSKEKLF
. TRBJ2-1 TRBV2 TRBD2 ASSVTSGYNEQF
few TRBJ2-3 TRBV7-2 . ASSLEWPDTQY
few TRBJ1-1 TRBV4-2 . ASSQREVWGDTEAF
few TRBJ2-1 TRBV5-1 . ASSLGADEQF
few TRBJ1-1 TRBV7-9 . ASSTRANTEAF
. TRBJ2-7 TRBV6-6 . ASSYSDRHEQY
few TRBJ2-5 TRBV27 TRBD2 ASPRTSGGRRGRQETQY
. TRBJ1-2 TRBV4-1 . ASSSGVNYGYT
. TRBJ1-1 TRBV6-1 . ASSPTRDTEAF
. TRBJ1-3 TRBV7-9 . ASSFEGIIY